A single TCR beta chain is shown here with its context. What it binds is not known. The data are from a study of T cell responses to AZD1222 COVID-19 vaccine. Study overall: Second-dose timings of about 4 or about 12 weeks were pooled. Whole-study results and caveats: There were mostly white British donors and more females than males, and clonal diversity was possibly underestimated. After two AZD1222 doses, spike-specific TCR breadth and depth rose versus day 0. Spike was spanned by vaccine-associated CD4 TCRs, which were dominant at 160-218 and 743-854.

Libraries were prepared by immunoSEQ multiplex PCR; TCRdb keeps only in-frame clonotypes and omits some of them. The repertoire holds about 140,000 clones, with over 75% as singletons. Trimming took off 6 bases at V and 4 bases at J, with 8 bases between the two ends. Germline assignment: CDR1 LNHDA and CDR2 SQIVND (reference sequence). The CDR3 extends over 12 amino acids. The chain links TRBV19 to TRBJ2-3; D may match TRBD1 or TRBD2 (5 bases each). Sequenced here: peripheral blood, sampled on day 0 of AZD1222 vaccination. This receptor was obtained from an adult in good health. The CDR3 nucleotides read TGTGCCAGTAGACGAGGGGCAGATACGCAGTATTTT. Its translation: CASRRGADTQYF.